A single sample gave rise to the 14 T cell receptor beta chains below, sequenced in a study of control samples from healthy donors and cancer patients. The protocol was immunoSEQ multiplex PCR, while the TCRdb copy is restricted to in-frame clones and leaves out a portion. The data hold 45,000 to 60,000 clones, with roughly 94% observed a single time. The sample consisted of blood. The origin of the receptors is a man between 25 and 39 years old in good health.

The V gene is TRBV19, the J gene TRBJ1-1; D is unresolved. Deletions cut 1 base from V and 2 bases from J, with 5 bases between. This CDR3 contains 13 residues. From germline, CDR1 is LNHDA and CDR2 SQIVND (reference sequence). CDR3: CASSIVANTEAFF. DNA for the CDR3: TGTGCCAGTAGTATAGTGGCCAACACTGAAGCTTTCTTT. Combining the CDR3 with reference TRBV19 and TRBJ1-1 gives the whole variable domain DGGITQSPKYLFRKEGQNVTLSCEQNLNHDAMYWYRQDPGQGLRLIYYSQIVNDFQKGDIAEGYSVSREKKESFPLTVTSAQKNPTAFYLCASSIVANTEAFFGQGTRLTVV.

The rearrangement links TRBV5-1 to TRBJ1-5; the match to TRBD1 covers 7 bases. Germline CDR1 is SGHRS and CDR2 is YFSETQ. The ends lost 4 bases at V and 6 bases at J; junction bases unmatched: 7. CDR3 size: 14 residues. CDR3 nucleotides: TGCGCCAGCAGCAGTGGACAGGAAGGTCAGCCCCAGCATTTT. Its protein is CASSSGQEGQPQHF.

The rearrangement uses TRBV9 and TRBJ1-2; D perhaps matches TRBD1 (5 bases). This CDR3 spans 15 amino acids. Between the trimmed V and J ends, which lost 0 bases and 8 bases, there was a span of 17 bases. Germline V gene lookup returns CDR1 SGDLS and CDR2 YYNGEE. CDR3 coding DNA: TGTGCCAGCAGCGTAGGTGGGGGATTGGCAAAGGGCTACACCTTC. It encodes CASSVGGGLAKGYTF.

This chain uses TRBV4-1 with TRBJ1-1; D might be TRBD1 (5 bases). The V gene's germline CDR1 is MGHRA and CDR2 YSYEKL. The CDR3 covers 14 residues. V lost 0 bases, J lost 10 bases, and 15 bases lay in between. The CDR3 DNA reads TGCGCCAGCAGCCAAGATGGGGGACCCCCGGGAGCTTTCTTT. Protein sequence: CASSQDGGPPGAFF.

The V call is TRBV10-2, the J call TRBJ2-1; 10 bases are a match to TRBD2. This CDR3 has 13 amino acids. V shed 10 bases and J 8 bases; nucleotides not matched to a gene: 8. Germline V gene sequence: CDR1 WSHSY, CDR2 SAAADI. Here the CDR3 DNA reads TGCGCCACCTCCCTAGCGGGAGATTATGAGCAGTTCTTC. Amino acids: CATSLAGDYEQFF.

The rearrangement uses TRBV7-2 and TRBJ2-7; 9 positions match TRBD1. The germline gives CDR1 SGHTA, CDR2 FQGNSA. V was pared by 5 bases and J by 2 bases, with 4 bases of the junction left unmatched. The length of the CDR3 is 14 residues. The CDR3 nucleotides are TGTGCCAGCAGCGCCGGGACAGGGACCTACGAGCAGTACTTC. Encoded protein: CASSAGTGTYEQYF.

The chain uses TRBV10-1 and TRBJ1-1, with 10 bases fitting TRBD1. Trimming at V came to 4 bases and at J to 12 bases, leaving 2 bases not matched to a gene. The CDR3 covers 11 residues. Per germline, CDR1 WNHNN and CDR2 SYGVQD (reference sequence). CDR3 bases: TGCGCCAGCAGTGGACAGGGGGCATCTTTCTTT. As protein: CASSGQGASFF.

The CDR3 nucleotides are TGCGCCAGCAGTGAAGTGGGTGGATCTCATGGAAACACCATATATTTT. Amino acid sequence: CASSEVGGSHGNTIYF. This chain uses TRBV10-2 with TRBJ1-3; D not resolved. The CDR3 covers 16 residues. Trimming shortened V by 3 bases and J by 3 bases, and 15 bases separated the two germline ends. Germline V lookup: CDR1 WSHSY, CDR2 SAAADI.

The chain combines TRBV6-2 or TRBV6-3 with TRBJ1-6, with unresolved D. Deletions cut 0 bases from V and 4 bases from J, with 7 bases between. This CDR3 has 15 amino acids. From germline, CDR1 is MNHEY and CDR2 SVGEGT. For the CDR3, the DNA is TGTGCCAGCAGTTACTCAGGCCCGTATAATTCACCCCTCCACTTT. The encoded protein is CASSYSGPYNSPLHF.

The chain couples TRBV11-2 to TRBJ1-4; no definite D call. This CDR3 has 15 residues. V lost 6 bases and J lost 8, with 19 bases in between. Germline loops: CDR1 SGHAT, CDR2 FQNNGV. The CDR3 region is CASRLLGSRREKLFF. For the CDR3, the DNA is TGTGCCAGCAGGTTGTTGGGGTCACGAAGAGAAAAACTGTTTTTT.

The chain links TRBV5-1 to TRBJ2-7; D tentatively fits TRBD1 or TRBD2 (5 bases each). Germline CDR1 and CDR2: SGHRS and YFSETQ. V lost 4 bases, J lost 2 bases, and 22 bases lay in between. The CDR3 runs 17 residues. DNA for the CDR3: TGCGCCAGCAGCCTTCGGGAAGCAGGATACAGGACCTACGAGCAGTACTTC. Translation gives CASSLREAGYRTYEQYF.

The chain's CDR3 is CASSSSGTGGYNEQFF. CDR3 DNA: TGTGCCAGCAGTTCCTCCGGGACAGGGGGTTACAATGAGCAGTTCTTC. V usage is TRBV6-5 and J usage is TRBJ2-1; 11 bases are shared with TRBD1. After removal of 4 bases from V and 4 bases from J, the junction contained 6 bases not matched to a gene. The CDR3 covers 16 residues. Germline CDR1 reads MNHEY; CDR2 reads SVGAGI.

The chain combines TRBV9 with TRBJ1-6, with D possibly TRBD1 on 5 matching bases. The CDR3 is 16 amino acids. Looked up from germline, CDR1 is SGDLS and CDR2 is YYNGEE. V lost 0 bases and J 7 bases, leaving 14 bases between the germline ends. As DNA, the CDR3 is TGTGCCAGCAGCGTAGGGCAAGCGGGGCTAAATTCACCCCTCCACTTT. It is translated as CASSVGQAGLNSPLHF.

J is TRBJ1-5 and V is TRBV18; TRBD1 might be the D (5 bases). This CDR3 spans 14 amino acids. Germline loops: CDR1 KGHSH, CDR2 LQKENI. Deletions cut 4 bases from V and 4 bases from J, with 11 bases between. CDR3 nucleotide sequence: TGTGCCAGCTCACGCGACGGGGGGAATCAGCCCCAGCATTTT. This translates into CASSRDGGNQPQHF. The full variable domain, its missing parts supplied by reference TRBV18 and TRBJ1-5, is NAGVMQNPRHLVRRRGQEARLRCSPMKGHSHVYWYRQLPEEGLKFMVYLQKENIIDESGMPKERFSAEFPKEGPSILRIQQVVRGDSAAYFCASSRDGGNQPQHFGDGTRLSIL.